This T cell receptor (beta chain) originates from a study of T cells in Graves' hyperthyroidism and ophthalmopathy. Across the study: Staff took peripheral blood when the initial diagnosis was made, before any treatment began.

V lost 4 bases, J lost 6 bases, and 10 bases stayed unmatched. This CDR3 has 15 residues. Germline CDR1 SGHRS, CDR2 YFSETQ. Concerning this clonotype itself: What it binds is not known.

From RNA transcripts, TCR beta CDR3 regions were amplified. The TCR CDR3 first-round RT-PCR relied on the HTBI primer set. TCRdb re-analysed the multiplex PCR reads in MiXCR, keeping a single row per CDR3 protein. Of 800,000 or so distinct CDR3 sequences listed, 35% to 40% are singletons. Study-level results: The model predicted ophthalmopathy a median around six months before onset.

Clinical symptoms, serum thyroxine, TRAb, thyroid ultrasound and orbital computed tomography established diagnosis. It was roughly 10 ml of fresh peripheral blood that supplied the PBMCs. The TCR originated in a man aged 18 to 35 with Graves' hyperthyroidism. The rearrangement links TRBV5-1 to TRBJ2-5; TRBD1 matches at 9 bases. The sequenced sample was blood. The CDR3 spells CASSDAGTGLQTQYF. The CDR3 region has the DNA TGCGCCAGCAGCGACGCCGGGACAGGGTTGCAGACCCAGTACTTC.